These T cell receptor beta chains were read from a single sample in a study of cytomegalovirus exposure and HLA in healthy donors. Assay used: immunoSEQ multiplex PCR; TCRdb lists only in-frame clones, some missing. The top ten hold about 20% of the sample, which has some 87,000 clones, over 70% seen once. Sequenced input: PBMCs. Receptor source: a woman between 40 and 55 years old in good health and CMV-seropositive. CDR3s include the opening cysteine and the closing phenylalanine or tryptophan. D genes are given only for firm matches. Not all rows give a size; the values are once, few, many and, for expanded clones, a class.

size	V	D	J	CDR3	DNA
once	TRBV28	TRBD1	TRBJ2-5	CASSFYQGARGQETQYF	TGTGCCAGCAGTTTTTACCAGGGGGCAAGGGGGCAAGAGACCCAGTACTTC
few	TRBV5-1	-	TRBJ1-6	CASSNSGFDSPLHF	TGCGCCAGCAGCAACTCAGGATTTGATTCACCCCTCCACTTT
-	TRBV18	TRBD1	TRBJ1-5	CASSAHMLGQGRNSNQPQHF	TGTGCCAGCTCAGCGCACATGTTGGGACAGGGGAGGAACAGCAATCAGCCCCAGCATTTT
once	TRBV29-1	TRBD1	TRBJ2-7	CSVQRQGNSYEQYF	TGCAGCGTCCAAAGACAGGGTAACTCCTACGAGCAGTACTTC
-	TRBV5-1	-	TRBJ1-1	CASSLGWQINTEAFF	TGCGCCAGCAGCTTGGGTTGGCAGATAAACACTGAAGCTTTCTTT
-	TRBV30	-	TRBJ2-2	CAWSSVANTGELFF	TGTGCCTGGAGTAGCGTAGCGAACACCGGGGAGCTGTTTTTT
-	TRBV19	-	TRBJ2-7	CASSIRRGDEQYF	TGTGCCAGTAGTATACGCAGGGGAGACGAGCAGTACTTC
once	TRBV9	TRBD1	TRBJ1-1	CASSGGDRSLGNTEAFF	TGTGCCAGCAGCGGAGGGGACAGATCCCTGGGGAACACTGAAGCTTTCTTT
-	TRBV30	-	TRBJ1-5	CAWSAEFNQPQHF	TGTGCCTGGAGTGCAGAATTCAATCAGCCCCAGCATTTT
-	TRBV27	-	TRBJ2-3	CASSSPILGGTDTQYF	TGTGCCAGCAGTTCGCCCATACTAGGCGGCACAGATACGCAGTATTTT
-	TRBV5-4	TRBD1	TRBJ2-7	CASRDRGGGEQYF	TGTGCCAGCAGAGACAGGGGAGGTGGCGAGCAGTACTTC
-	TRBV11-2	-	TRBJ2-7	CASRLKTGYSYEQYF	TGTGCCAGCAGACTAAAAACAGGGTACTCCTACGAGCAGTACTTC
-	TRBV6-1	-	TRBJ2-5	CASGGPASGQETQYF	TGTGCCAGCGGGGGCCCTGCTAGCGGCCAAGAGACCCAGTACTTC
-	TRBV28	-	TRBJ2-5	CASSYASGRGYETQYF	TGTGCCAGCAGTTACGCTAGCGGCAGGGGATATGAGACCCAGTACTTC
-	TRBV2	TRBD1	TRBJ1-5	CASSELRQGRPQHF	TGTGCCAGCAGTGAACTCCGACAGGGCCGTCCCCAGCATTTT
-	TRBV4-1	-	TRBJ1-5	CASSQGRGDQPQHF	TGCGCCAGCAGCCAGGGCAGGGGCGATCAGCCCCAGCATTTT
-	TRBV6-1	TRBD1	TRBJ2-7	CASSRQGASYEQYF	TGTGCCAGCAGCAGACAGGGGGCCTCCTACGAGCAGTACTTC
-	TRBV5-5	-	TRBJ2-7	CASSGTSSRESYEQYF	TGTGCCAGCAGCGGTACTAGCAGCCGAGAAAGCTACGAGCAGTACTTC
-	TRBV5-4	TRBD2	TRBJ2-1	CASSLPSGTNNEQFF	TGTGCCAGCAGCTTGCCGAGCGGGACCAACAATGAGCAGTTCTTC
-	TRBV7-7	TRBD1	TRBJ2-7	CASNLGRGRSYEQYF	TGTGCCTCGAACCTTGGCAGGGGGCGTTCCTACGAGCAGTACTTC
-	TRBV30	TRBD2	TRBJ2-7	CAGGGKYEQYF	TGTGCCGGCGGGGGGAAATACGAGCAGTACTTC
-	TRBV5-1	-	TRBJ2-1	CASSGSRSVYNEQFF	TGCGCCAGCAGCGGGAGCCGTTCAGTCTACAATGAGCAGTTCTTC
-	TRBV7-3	TRBD1	TRBJ2-3	CASRSRGPTDTQYF	TGTGCCAGCAGGAGCAGGGGGCCGACAGATACGCAGTATTTT
-	TRBV6-5	TRBD2	TRBJ2-7	CASGTSDNYEQYF	TGTGCCAGCGGGACTAGCGATAACTACGAGCAGTACTTC
-	TRBV6-5	TRBD2	TRBJ2-5	CASSDLAGGQETQYF	TGTGCCAGCAGCGATCTAGCGGGGGGGCAGGAGACCCAGTACTTC
-	TRBV4-1	TRBD2	TRBJ2-5	CASSQLSGRGQETQYF	TGCGCCAGCAGCCAGCTTAGCGGGAGAGGCCAAGAGACCCAGTACTTC
-	TRBV27	-	TRBJ2-2	CASSSDRYTGELFF	TGTGCCAGCAGTTCCGACAGGTACACCGGGGAGCTGTTTTTT
few	TRBV14	-	TRBJ1-2	CASSQNSYGYTF	TGTGCCAGCAGCCAAAACAGCTATGGCTACACCTTC
-	TRBV11-2	-	TRBJ2-7	CASSSLSYEQYF	TGTGCCAGCAGCTCCTTATCCTACGAGCAGTACTTC
-	TRBV7-9	TRBD2	TRBJ2-1	CASSLKLAGDEDEQFF	TGTGCCAGCAGCTTAAAACTAGCGGGGGATGAAGATGAGCAGTTCTTC
few	TRBV7-9	-	TRBJ2-7	CASSLALDRSYEQYF	TGTGCCAGCAGCTTAGCCCTGGACAGATCCTACGAGCAGTACTTC
few	TRBV5-8	-	TRBJ2-1	CASSKMVATGEQFF	TGTGCCAGCAGTAAAATGGTGGCAACGGGTGAGCAGTTCTTC
-	TRBV28	-	TRBJ2-7	CASSLSGAARYEQYF	TGTGCCAGCAGTTTATCAGGGGCGGCCCGCTACGAGCAGTACTTC
-	TRBV13	-	TRBJ1-1	CASSSTVVRADEGTEAFF	TGTGCCAGCAGCTCTACAGTGGTGAGAGCTGATGAGGGCACTGAAGCTTTCTTT
-	TRBV27	-	TRBJ2-3	CASSSGQVLGGADTQYF	TGTGCCAGCAGTTCCGGACAGGTCCTCGGGGGCGCAGATACGCAGTATTTT
once	TRBV9	-	TRBJ1-1	CASSGMTGNTEAFF	TGTGCCAGCAGCGGAATGACAGGGAACACTGAAGCTTTCTTT
-	TRBV7-6	TRBD2	TRBJ2-7	CASSLAAGASYEQYF	TGTGCCAGCAGCTTAGCGGCGGGAGCCTCCTACGAGCAGTACTTC
few	TRBV2	TRBD1	TRBJ1-4	CASSEGGTGGLKLFF	TGTGCCAGCAGTGAAGGTGGGACAGGGGGCCTGAAACTGTTTTTT
-	TRBV15	TRBD2	TRBJ2-1	CATSLGGSSYNEQFF	TGTGCCACCAGCCTCGGCGGGAGCTCCTACAATGAGCAGTTCTTC
-	TRBV30	-	TRBJ1-5	CAWDTGAHQPQHF	TGTGCCTGGGACACAGGCGCCCATCAGCCCCAGCATTTT
once	TRBV11-2	TRBD2	TRBJ2-5	CASSSTLAGGQETQYF	TGTGCCAGCAGCTCCACTCTAGCGGGAGGACAAGAGACCCAGTACTTC
-	TRBV5-6	TRBD2	TRBJ2-1	CASRMGSGGLLTGNEQFF	TGTGCCAGCAGAATGGGGTCGGGGGGACTCCTGACCGGCAATGAGCAGTTCTTC
-	TRBV7-9	-	TRBJ2-7	CASSLSAGEQYF	TGTGCCAGCAGCTTATCCGCCGGCGAGCAGTACTTC
once	TRBV5-1	-	TRBJ1-5	CASSLGGAGKEPQHF	TGCGCCAGCAGCTTAGGCGGGGCGGGGAAGGAGCCCCAGCATTTT